The clone carrying this TCR beta chain was seen once. Its specificity is not known. This sample was included in a study of T cell responses to AZD1222 COVID-19 vaccine. General study findings and limits: AZD1222 recipients seropositive at baseline numbered only five to seven.

The CDR3 totals 14 residues. The germline V and J ends were trimmed by 1 base and 12 bases, with 15 bases remaining between them. CDR1 and CDR2 from the germline V gene are LNHDA and SQIVND (reference sequence). Profiled with immunoSEQ multiplex PCR; TCRdb holds only in-frame clones, not every one. The sample carries about 170,000 clones, approximately 93% recorded once. This sequence was found in an adult in good health. Sequences were derived from peripheral blood, sampled on day 0 of AZD1222 vaccination. The chain recombines TRBV19 with TRBJ1-4; D is perhaps TRBD1 (5 bases). CDR3 residues: CASSIAQGLSELFF. The CDR3 DNA follows: TGTGCCAGTAGTATAGCTCAGGGATTGTCGGAACTGTTTTTT.